This T cell receptor (beta chain) was sequenced during a study of blood T cell repertoires in COVID-19. Whole-study context: Sources were T cells, B-cell-depleted T cells, or PBMCs; the material itself was cDNA or gDNA.

The cohort comprised adults aged about 18 to 100 years residing in about two dozen US areas. Profiling relied on immunoSEQ multiplex PCR, and the TCRdb table lists in-frame clones only, not all of them. This table holds fewer than 200,000 clones, approximately 87% found once. The sequence derives from a woman between 45 and 65 years old who had recovered from COVID-19. The material sequenced was PBMCs or T cells enriched from blood (not recorded which).

The CDR3 sequence: CASSSTGAGSQPQHF. The CDR3 region has the DNA TGTGCCAGCAGCTCGACAGGGGCGGGGAGTCAGCCCCAGCATTTT. The chain combines TRBV7-9 with TRBJ1-5; 8 bases align to TRBD1. CDR3 length: 15 amino acids. V dropped 4 bases and J dropped 6; count of bases not matched to a gene: 8. Germline CDR1 reads SEHNR; CDR2 reads FQNEAQ (reference sequence).